This TCR beta chain was obtained from a study of T cells in narcolepsy. Overall study: Healthy controls were enrolled alongside patients with narcolepsy type 1 or type 2.

General observations from the study: Reportedly, autoreactive clonotypes were serially detected in patients' blood but not controls'.

Notes on this clone: What it recognizes is unknown. Other DNA sequences of this sample code for an identical CDR3.

Trimming took 6 bases from V and 3 from J, leaving 6 bases between them. This CDR3 spans 11 amino acids. In germline, CDR1 is KGHSH, CDR2 LQKENI. TCRdb's table, derived via immunoSEQ multiplex PCR, lists solely in-frame clones and lacks some. The data contain approximately 25,000 clones, just under 85% of them singletons. The origin of this receptor is a human donor with narcolepsy. The V and J genes are TRBV18 and TRBJ2-7; D gene uncertain. Sequencing was carried out using CD45RA- memory CD4+ T cells from PBMCs. CDR3 sequence (DNA): TGTGCCAGCTCGCTAGACTACGAGCAGTACTTC. It is translated as CASSLDYEQYF.